One sample yielded the 15 T cell receptor beta chains listed below, sequenced in a study of beta chain features in type 1 diabetes (dated by TCRdb to the late 2010s). Library creation used the immunoSEQ multiplex PCR assay. The High Capacity cDNA Reverse Transcription Kit was used to reverse transcribe all of the isolated RNA, meaning that expressed TCRB transcripts were what got sequenced. The clones in this table, taken by TCRdb from immuneACCESS, are in-frame only. Not every clone is retained; where verified, under half of the shortfall comes from an unresolved V gene, and the cause of the rest is unknown. The sample records 200,000 to 250,000 clones, about 26% of which are singletons. In total, the top ten clones hold approximately 4% of the sample. The sample comprised central memory CD4+ T cells from blood. The source of these receptors is a man between 25 and 39 years old in good health.

This clone was seen more than once but under ten times. The gene calls are TRBV15 and TRBJ2-3, with D tentatively TRBD1 or TRBD2 (5 bases each). Germline CDR1 is LNHNV and CDR2 is YYDKDF (reference sequence). V lost 3 bases to trimming and J lost 1 base, with 8 bases between them. The CDR3 runs to 14 residues. Here the CDR3 DNA reads TGTGCCACCAGCAGGAAGGGACGCACAGATACGCAGTATTTT. It specifies CATSRKGRTDTQYF.

The chain has TRBV5-1 and TRBJ2-3, with D perhaps TRBD2 (5 bases). V was cut by 4 bases and J by 3 bases, with 15 bases left in between. Germline-derived CDR1 and CDR2 are SGHRS and YFSETQ. The CDR3 is made up of 15 amino acids. CDR3 sequence: CASSITSRETDTQYF. DNA of the CDR3: TGCGCCAGCAGCATAACGTCCCGGGAAACAGATACGCAGTATTTT.

The sample holds a few counts of this clone. The gene calls are TRBV29-1 and TRBJ1-5, with a weak D call TRBD1 (6 bases). CDR3 size: 12 residues. V shed 7 bases and J shed 7 bases, with 14 bases lying between them. CDR1 and CDR2 (germline): SQVTM, ANQGSEA. The CDR3 loop is CSARDIGQPQHF. In DNA form, the CDR3 reads TGCAGCGCCCGGGACATAGGGCAGCCCCAGCATTTT.

This clone was counted only a few times. The chain uses TRBV11-2 and TRBJ2-1; D call uncertain. This CDR3 spans 14 amino acids. V lost 5 bases and J 5 bases, leaving 13 bases between the germline ends. Per the germline V gene, CDR1 is SGHAT and CDR2 is FQNNGV. CDR3 residues: CASSLLRSDNEQFF. DNA for the CDR3: TGTGCCAGCAGCCTCCTCAGGTCAGACAATGAGCAGTTCTTC.

The chain carries TRBV6-5 and TRBJ2-4; 7 nucleotides agree with TRBD1. The trim removed 5 bases at V and 3 bases at J, leaving 1 base unmatched. The CDR3 extends over 13 amino acids. Germline V CDR1 and CDR2: MNHEY, SVGAGI. The CDR3 DNA reads as TGTGCCAGCAGTGACAGGGACAAAAACATTCAGTACTTC. It translates to CASSDRDKNIQYF.

This chain uses TRBV5-1 with TRBJ2-7, with 7 bases that match TRBD1. With V trimmed by 7 bases and J by 1 base, 5 bases remained unmatched. The length of the CDR3 is 13 residues. CDR1 SGHRS and CDR2 YFSETQ come from the germline V gene. CDR3 loop: CASCQTGSYEQYF. The CDR3 DNA is TGCGCCAGCTGCCAGACAGGGTCCTACGAGCAGTACTTC.

A few counts support this clone. The rearrangement links TRBV29-1 to TRBJ1-5; no clear D. CDR1 is SQVTM, CDR2 ANQGSEA, per germline. The CDR3 totals 13 residues. Trimming shortened V by 2 bases and J by 7 bases, and 12 bases separated the two germline ends. The CDR3 bases are TGCAGCGTTGAAACGGGAAACGGACAGCCCCAGCATTTT. Amino acids: CSVETGNGQPQHF. Full variable domain (outside the CDR3, taken from reference TRBV29-1 and TRBJ1-5): SAVISQKPSRDICQRGTSLTIQCQVDSQVTMMFWYRQQPGQSLTLIATANQGSEATYESGFVIDKFPISRPNLTFSTLTVSNMSPEDSSIYLCSVETGNGQPQHFGDGTRLSIL.

There are a few counts of this clone. This sequence joins TRBV7-2 and TRBJ2-3; no reliable D call. This CDR3 has 12 amino acids. Germline V gene sequence: CDR1 SGHTA, CDR2 FQGNSA. V lost 8 bases and J lost 6, with 12 bases in between. This CDR3 reads CASSGLSDTQYF. DNA for the CDR3: TGTGCCAGCTCAGGTCTCTCGGATACGCAGTATTTT.

This clone was observed a handful of times. The identical CDR3 is also encoded by other nucleotide sequences in the sample. The genes are TRBV5-1 and TRBJ2-2; D not certain. The CDR3 contains 12 residues. Germline V gives CDR1 SGHRS, CDR2 YFSETQ. The germline V and J ends were trimmed by 0 bases and 6 bases, with 3 bases remaining between them. CDR3 DNA sequence: TGCGCCAGCAGCTTGGAAGCCGGGGAGCTGTTTTTT. Residues: CASSLEAGELFF.

The rearrangement joins TRBV29-1 to TRBJ2-4; D may be TRBD1 or TRBD2 (5 bases each). The CDR3 sequence is 13 residues long. CDR1 and CDR2 (germline): SQVTM, ANQGSEA. CDR3 amino acids: CRVGPFWGNIQYF. As DNA, the CDR3 is TGCAGAGTCGGCCCCTTTTGGGGGAACATTCAGTACTTC. Combining the CDR3 with reference TRBV29-1 and TRBJ2-4 gives the whole variable domain SAVISQKPSRDICQRGTSLTIQCQVDSQVTMMFWYRQQPGQSLTLIATANQGSEATYESGFVIDKFPISRPNLTFSTLTVSNMSPEDSSIYLCRVGPFWGNIQYFGAGTRLSVL.

The chain uses TRBV19 and TRBJ2-6; no reliable D call. This CDR3 is built from 15 residues. Trimming removed 2 bases at V and 0 bases at J, with 5 bases between. Per the germline V gene, CDR1 is LNHDA and CDR2 is SQIVND (reference sequence). The CDR3 protein is CASSIWGSGANVLTF. CDR3 DNA: TGTGCCAGTAGTATATGGGGCTCTGGGGCCAACGTCCTGACTTTC.

This clone was picked up a small number of times. The chain links TRBV2 to TRBJ2-5; the match to TRBD2 covers 12 bases. This CDR3 is 15 amino acids long. Germline CDR1 and CDR2: SNHLY and FYNNEI. With 1 base clipped from V and 5 bases from J, the junction kept 2 bases outside the gene matches. CDR3 region: CASSEGTSGAETQYF. CDR3 DNA: TGTGCCAGCAGTGAAGGGACTAGCGGGGCCGAGACCCAGTACTTC. Complete variable domain (other parts from reference TRBV2 and TRBJ2-5): EPEVTQTPSHQVTQMGQEVILRCVPISNHLYFYWYRQILGQKVEFLVSFYNNEISEKSEIFDDQFSVERPDGSNFTLKIRSTKLEDSAMYFCASSEGTSGAETQYFGPGTRLLVL.

This chain links TRBV7-2 with TRBJ2-7, with a weak D call TRBD2 (6 bases). The CDR3 loop spans 13 amino acids. From germline, CDR1 is SGHTA and CDR2 FQGNSA. Deletions cut 4 bases from V and 6 bases from J, with 13 bases between. Here the CDR3 reads CASSSGSEGEQYF. The CDR3 bases are TGTGCCAGCAGCTCCGGGAGCGAGGGCGAGCAGTACTTC. Full variable domain (remainder filled in from reference TRBV7-2 and TRBJ2-7): GAGVSQSPSNKVTEKGKDVELRCDPISGHTALYWYRQSLGQGLEFLIYFQGNSAPDKSGLPSDRFSAERTGGSVSTLTIQRTQQEDSAVYLCASSSGSEGEQYFGPGTRLTVT.

This clone was found many times. The gene calls are TRBV28 and TRBJ2-3, with 11 bases matching TRBD2. The CDR3 consists of 16 residues. The V segment lost 5 bases and the J segment 4 bases; nucleotides outside the gene matches: 8. CDR1 is MDHEN and CDR2 is SYDVKM in the germline V gene. The CDR3 coding sequence is TGTGCCAGCAGTCTACTTAGCGGGGGGGCCCCAGATACGCAGTATTTT. It specifies CASSLLSGGAPDTQYF.

This rearrangement joins TRBV18 to TRBJ2-3, with D possibly matching TRBD2 (6 bases). The germline gives CDR1 KGHSH, CDR2 LQKENI. The CDR3 runs 15 residues. V was trimmed by 6 bases and J by 5 bases, leaving 18 bases between them. The CDR3 sequence: CASSGRDFVGDTQYF. CDR3 coding DNA: TGTGCCAGCTCGGGCAGGGACTTCGTGGGAGATACGCAGTATTTT. Full variable domain (missing parts from reference TRBV18 and TRBJ2-3): NAGVMQNPRHLVRRRGQEARLRCSPMKGHSHVYWYRQLPEEGLKFMVYLQKENIIDESGMPKERFSAEFPKEGPSILRIQQVVRGDSAAYFCASSGRDFVGDTQYFGPGTRLTVL.